The sequence of this T cell receptor beta chain was determined in a study of T cell changes during pregnancy in multiple sclerosis. Only in-frame clones appear in the TCRdb table, and some are missing; sequencing was by immunoSEQ multiplex PCR. The data show approximately 89,000 clones, about 93% seen once. This TCR was recovered from a female donor in good health, enrolled as a control in a pregnancy study. The specimen was peripheral blood, collected after pregnancy.

The CDR3 here is CASSLGTGFYGYTF. The DNA of the CDR3 is TGCGCCAGCAGCTTGGGGACAGGCTTCTATGGCTACACCTTC. V and J are TRBV5-1 and TRBJ1-2; 7 bases map to TRBD1. The CDR3 is 14 residues long. Germline assignment: CDR1 SGHRS and CDR2 YFSETQ. The junction had 3 bases not matched to a gene; V was cut back by 0 bases and J by 4 bases.